These 13 T cell receptor beta chains share one sample of origin, sequenced in a study of graft-versus-host responses after intestinal transplantation. The table came from immunoSEQ multiplex PCR; TCRdb's copy has only in-frame clones and leaves some out. There are 60,000 to 75,000 clones in the sample; around 92% occur only once, and 2.5% lies in the top ten. No cognate antigen is known for these TCRs. The sequenced sample was unstimulated CD8+ T cells sorted from spleen or lymph node cells, obtained before intestinal transplant. The receptors stem from a human donor who received an intestinal transplant.

The chain couples TRBV7-2 to TRBJ2-7; possible D gene TRBD2, 5 bases. Germline CDR1 and CDR2: SGHTA and FQGNSA. This CDR3 is built from 17 residues. V was trimmed by 1 base and J by 0 bases, leaving 16 bases between them. The CDR3 DNA is TGTGCCAGCAGCTTAGATCGGGATGCGTGGGGCTCCTACGAGCAGTACTTC. Translation: CASSLDRDAWGSYEQYF.

This rearrangement joins TRBV4-2 to TRBJ1-2, with TRBD1 matching 7 bases. Trimming took 3 bases from V and 3 from J; bases not matched to a gene: 7. The CDR3 contains 15 residues. The V gene's germline CDR1 is LGHNA and CDR2 YNFKEQ. CDR3 amino acids: CASSHEQGIDYGYTF. As DNA, the CDR3 is TGTGCCAGCAGCCACGAACAGGGGATCGACTATGGCTACACCTTC.

This sequence joins TRBV29-1 and TRBJ2-1, with 7 positions matching TRBD2. This CDR3 comprises 13 residues. Germline CDR1 reads SQVTM; CDR2 reads ANQGSEA. V lost 3 bases and J lost 5; bases outside the gene matches: 4. The CDR3 DNA follows: TGCAGCGTTGACACGCGGGGGAACAATGAGCAGTTCTTC. Protein product: CSVDTRGNNEQFF.

This rearrangement joins TRBV5-1 to TRBJ2-5; D is perhaps TRBD2 (6 bases). Trimming removed 0 bases from V and 7 bases from J, with 13 bases in between. The CDR3 is made up of 14 amino acids. Per the germline V gene, CDR1 is SGHRS and CDR2 is YFSETQ. CDR3: CASSLVVREATQYF. The CDR3 nucleotides are TGCGCCAGCAGCTTGGTAGTCAGGGAGGCGACCCAGTACTTC.

In its sample, this clone was seen a few times. The CDR3 DNA reads TGTGCCAGCAGTTACTCGCGGGGTTACAATGAGCAGTTCTTC. Translated: CASSYSRGYNEQFF. The chain recombines TRBV6-5 with TRBJ2-1; maybe TRBD2 (6 bases). The CDR3 spans 14 residues. The germline V and J ends were trimmed by 0 bases and 4 bases, with 7 bases remaining between them. Germline CDR1 reads MNHEY; CDR2 reads SVGAGI.

The V gene is TRBV5-1, the J gene TRBJ1-1; TRBD1 might be the D (6 bases). V lost 3 bases and J 5 bases, leaving 14 bases between the germline ends. Germline CDR1 SGHRS, CDR2 YFSETQ. This CDR3 spans 14 amino acids. The CDR3 DNA is TGCGCCAGCAGCTGGAGGGGGGGCAGGACTGAAGCTTTCTTT. As protein: CASSWRGGRTEAFF.

The chain links TRBV2 to TRBJ1-5; D is unresolved. Germline V gene data show CDR1 as SNHLY and CDR2 as FYNNEI. CDR3 size: 13 residues. Trimming shortened V by 2 bases and J by 6 bases, and 8 bases separated the two germline ends. The CDR3: CASSESGGQPQHF. CDR3 sequence (DNA): TGTGCCAGCAGTGAATCGGGAGGTCAGCCCCAGCATTTT.

The chain has TRBV27 and TRBJ1-2, with TRBD1 matching 11 bases. V shed 3 bases, J shed 7 bases, and the junction held 4 bases outside the gene matches. Germline lookup yields CDR1 MNHEY and CDR2 SMNVEV (reference sequence). The CDR3 loop spans 14 amino acids. In nucleotides, the CDR3 is TGTGCCAGCAGTTTTAGGACAGGGGGCCCTGGCTACACCTTC. Translated: CASSFRTGGPGYTF.

V usage is TRBV2 and J usage is TRBJ2-3, with D uncertain. Trimming pared 3 bases from V and 1 base from J, leaving 11 bases between. Germline-derived CDR1 and CDR2 are SNHLY and FYNNEI. This CDR3 is 15 amino acids long. CDR3 protein: CASSDERIRTDTQYF. Written as DNA, the CDR3 is TGTGCCAGCAGTGACGAGAGGATTCGCACAGATACGCAGTATTTT.

The V and J genes are TRBV28 and TRBJ2-7; possibly TRBD1 for D (5 bases). V lost 3 bases, J lost 2 bases, and 11 bases lay in between. CDR1 MDHEN and CDR2 SYDVKM come from the germline V gene. The CDR3 loop spans 14 amino acids. As DNA, the CDR3 is TGTGCCAGCAGTTTGGGCAGGGAACCCTACGAGCAGTACTTC. This sequence encodes CASSLGREPYEQYF.

CDR3 region: CASGTSGSSYEQYF. In nucleotides, the CDR3 is TGTGCCAGCGGGACTAGCGGGAGCTCCTACGAGCAGTACTTC. The chain carries TRBV9 and TRBJ2-7, with 14 bases identical to TRBD2. The germline CDR1 and CDR2 sequences are SGDLS and YYNGEE. Unmatched junction bases numbered 0, after V lost 7 bases and J lost 0 bases. This CDR3 region has 14 residues.

The chain couples TRBV10-2 to TRBJ2-1; 8 bases align to TRBD2. Germline CDR1 is WSHSY and CDR2 is SAAADI. V was pared by 8 bases and J by 0 bases, with 6 bases of the junction left unmatched. This CDR3 comprises 15 residues. DNA for the CDR3: TGCGCCAGCTTCAAGCGGGGGAGCTCCTACAATGAGCAGTTCTTC. Translating gives CASFKRGSSYNEQFF.

The count of this clone is one. The chain recombines TRBV28 with TRBJ2-7, with 9 nucleotides matching TRBD1. This CDR3 is 15 amino acids long. The germline V gene encodes CDR1 MDHEN and CDR2 SYDVKM. Losses at the gene ends were 10 bases for V and 4 bases for J; bases not matched to a gene: 14. The CDR3 protein is CAILPRDRERYEQYF. CDR3 in DNA: TGTGCCATCCTTCCCCGGGACAGGGAGAGATACGAGCAGTACTTC. Complete variable domain (other parts from reference TRBV28 and TRBJ2-7): DVKVTQSSRYLVKRTGEKVFLECVQDMDHENMFWYRQDPGLGLRLIYFSYDVKMKEKGDIPEGYSVSREKKERFSLILESASTNQTSMYLCAILPRDRERYEQYFGPGTRLTVT.